The present T cell receptor (beta chain) was sequenced within a study of shared clonotypes between healthy human individuals. Study findings and constraints: As a rule, naive subsets had a larger estimated richness than memory subsets.

The assay ran at deep level. As processed by the authors: Junction-only sequences without quality scores came from ImmunoSEQ, so filtering differed. Data came from immunoSEQ multiplex PCR; TCRdb stores just in-frame clones and leaves some out. The DNA gave D and trimming, while V, J and clone size come from that table. The data contain fewer than 1 million clones, 96% of them singletons. A note on this clone: Its cognate antigen is unknown. Other DNA sequences from this sample encode an identical CDR3 as well.

Terminally differentiated effector memory CD45RA+ cells were excluded from the naive CD8 cells, which were CD45RO-negative and positively selected for CCR7. V dropped 5 bases and J dropped 4; count of bases not matched to a gene: 3. Germline lookup yields CDR1 MNHEY and CDR2 SVGAGI. This CDR3 region has 15 residues. The chain recombines TRBV6-5 with TRBJ2-1, with 12 bases identical to TRBD2. This sequence originates from a young man in good health. The specimen sequenced was naive CD8+ T cells sorted from blood. CDR3 sequence: CASSRLAGEYNEQFF. As DNA, the CDR3 is TGTGCCAGCAGTCGACTAGCGGGAGAGTACAATGAGCAGTTCTTC.